Following are 28 T cell receptor beta chains from one sample sequenced in a study of control samples from healthy donors and cancer patients. Produced via immunoSEQ multiplex PCR; TCRdb's table is partial and in-frame only. There are about 100,000 clones in the sample; roughly nine tenths occur only once, and more than 15% lies in the top ten. Source material: blood. Receptors originate from a woman in her forties or fifties in good health.

This chain connects TRBV18 to TRBJ1-4, with D possibly being TRBD1 (5 bases). V gave up 0 bases and J gave up 0 bases, with 5 bases separating them. There are 15 residues in the CDR3. Germline assignment: CDR1 KGHSH and CDR2 LQKENI. CDR3 DNA: TGTGCCAGCTCACCACCGGGGGCAACTAATGAAAAACTGTTTTTT. It yields the protein CASSPPGATNEKLFF.

The chain couples TRBV6-5 to TRBJ1-1, with D perhaps TRBD1 (5 bases). There are 11 residues in the CDR3. The V and J ends lost 7 bases and 8 bases respectively, with 11 bases between them. CDR1 MNHEY and CDR2 SVGAGI come from the germline V gene. CDR3 in amino acids: CASTVGQEAFF. The CDR3 region has the DNA TGTGCCAGCACCGTAGGACAAGAAGCTTTCTTT.

V is TRBV7-9 and J is TRBJ2-7; 7 bases agree with TRBD1. The trim removed 5 bases at V and 6 bases at J, leaving 7 bases unmatched. The CDR3 spans 13 residues. Per germline, CDR1 SEHNR and CDR2 FQNEAQ (reference sequence). The CDR3 DNA reads as TGTGCCAGCAGCCTAGAGGGGGCACTCGAGCAGTACGTC. Translated: CASSLEGALEQYV.

In this sample, this clone turned up a few times. The chain links TRBV29-1 to TRBJ1-1; D perhaps matches TRBD1 (5 bases). The CDR3 runs 13 residues. Trimming pared 6 bases from V and 0 bases from J, leaving 11 bases between. CDR1 is SQVTM and CDR2 is ANQGSEA in the germline V gene. The CDR3 loop is CSVSLGVNTEAFF. The CDR3 nucleotides are TGCAGCGTGTCCTTGGGGGTGAACACTGAAGCTTTCTTT.

V and J are TRBV7-6 and TRBJ1-4; D is undetermined. Germline loops: CDR1 SGHVS, CDR2 FNYEAQ. The V gene lost 5 bases and the J gene lost 4 bases, with 14 bases spanning the gap. The CDR3 totals 15 residues. The chain's CDR3 is CASSKKRAINEKLFF. The CDR3 DNA reads TGTGCCAGCAGCAAAAAACGGGCAATTAATGAAAAACTGTTTTTT.

The chain couples TRBV18 to TRBJ2-4; possible D gene TRBD1, 6 bases. The CDR3 consists of 14 residues. The germline V gene has CDR1 KGHSH and CDR2 LQKENI. Trimming shortened V by 2 bases and J by 15 bases, and 20 bases separated the two germline ends. The CDR3 sequence: CASSPTQGSPRGYF. The DNA of the CDR3 is TGTGCCAGCTCACCAACACAGGGTTCGCCAAGGGGGTACTTC.

This chain uses TRBV7-9 with TRBJ2-7; D not resolved. The V end was cut by 2 bases, the J end by 6 bases, with 17 bases between. This CDR3 spans 15 amino acids. Germline V CDR1 and CDR2: SEHNR, FQNEAQ (reference sequence). The CDR3 DNA is TGTGCCAGCAGCTTACTTGAAGGGCTCCGTGGCGAGCAGTACTTC. Translating gives CASSLLEGLRGEQYF.

The DNA of the CDR3 is TGTGCCAGCAGTTACTCGGGGGGAGCTGAAGCTTTCTTT. Encoded protein: CASSYSGGAEAFF. The genes are TRBV6-5 and TRBJ1-1; D is perhaps TRBD1 (5 bases). CDR3 length: 13 amino acids. V was clipped by 0 bases and J by 6 bases, with 8 bases between them. Germline loops: CDR1 MNHEY, CDR2 SVGAGI.

This CDR3 is CASSLVGQDTDTQYF. The CDR3 nucleotides read TGTGCCAGCAGCTTAGTGGGACAGGACACAGATACGCAGTATTTT. The V call is TRBV7-2, the J call TRBJ2-3, with 8 bases that match TRBD1. Germline V lookup: CDR1 SGHTA, CDR2 FQGNSA. V shed 1 base, J shed 2 bases, and the junction held 2 bases outside the gene matches. The CDR3 is 15 residues long.

The chain combines TRBV24-1 with TRBJ2-5; no clear D gene. This CDR3 is built from 14 residues. Trimming removed 2 bases from V and 5 bases from J, with 11 bases in between. From germline, CDR1 is KGHDR and CDR2 SFDVKD. CDR3 residues: CATSDSARGETQYF. The DNA for the CDR3 is TGTGCCACCAGTGATTCGGCCCGTGGGGAGACCCAGTACTTC.

The chain employs TRBV2 and TRBJ1-2; tentative D call: TRBD1 (5 bases). The V end lost 6 bases, the J end lost 4 bases, and 15 bases lay between the germline ends. This CDR3 region has 14 residues. Germline V lookup: CDR1 SNHLY, CDR2 FYNNEI. CDR3 protein: CASSAGTVSYGYTF. The CDR3 nucleotides are TGTGCCAGCAGCGCCGGGACGGTGAGCTATGGCTACACCTTC.

This clone was counted a few times. The CDR3 DNA sequence: TGTGCCAGCAGCGCAGGGTCGGGCACCGGGGAGCTGTTTTTT. This sequence encodes CASSAGSGTGELFF. The V and J genes are TRBV9 and TRBJ2-2; D is perhaps TRBD1 (5 bases). CDR3 length: 14 residues. The germline gives CDR1 SGDLS, CDR2 YYNGEE. Trimming took 3 bases from V and 4 from J, leaving 10 bases between them.

The J gene is TRBJ2-5, the V gene TRBV18; D unclear. The ends were cut back, 5 bases at V and 5 bases at J, with 18 bases in the middle. The CDR3 length is 15 residues. The germline V gene encodes CDR1 KGHSH and CDR2 LQKENI. CDR3 sequence (DNA): TGTGCCAGCTCAGTTTCATGGGTTGAGCTCGAGACCCAGTACTTC. Amino acid sequence: CASSVSWVELETQYF.

Only a few counts were recorded for this clone. The rearrangement joins TRBV5-6 to TRBJ2-7; D is possibly TRBD2 (7 bases). This CDR3 region has 13 residues. The V gene lost 3 bases and the J gene lost 6 bases, with 13 bases spanning the gap. CDR1 is SGHDT, CDR2 YYEEEE, per germline. CDR3 loop: CASSSPRGGEQYF. In DNA form, the CDR3 reads TGTGCCAGCAGCTCCCCGAGGGGGGGCGAGCAGTACTTC.

The V and J genes are TRBV30 and TRBJ2-1; D might be TRBD2 (6 bases). Trimming took 0 bases from V and 7 from J, leaving 22 bases between them. CDR3 size: 17 residues. Looked up from germline, CDR1 is GTSNPN and CDR2 is SVGIG (reference sequence). This chain's CDR3 is CAWSVGGKGLGWNEQFF. CDR3 nucleotides: TGTGCCTGGAGTGTTGGGGGGAAAGGACTGGGGTGGAATGAGCAGTTCTTC.

The chain has TRBV15 and TRBJ1-6, with D uncertain. The CDR3 extends over 15 amino acids. CDR1 LNHNV and CDR2 YYDKDF come from the germline V gene (reference sequence). V lost 3 bases, J lost 1 base, and 7 bases lay in between. CDR3 nucleotides: TGTGCCACCAGCAGGGGCCGGTCCTATAATTCACCCCTCCACTTT. Translation: CATSRGRSYNSPLHF.

Only one count was recorded for this clone. V and J are TRBV6-6 and TRBJ2-3, with a tentative D call TRBD1 (6 bases). This CDR3 spans 13 amino acids. In germline, CDR1 is MNHNY, CDR2 SVGAGI (reference sequence). V dropped 8 bases and J dropped 2 bases, with 11 bases sitting between them. CDR3 nucleotide sequence: TGTGCCAGCGGCCGGGACAACACAGATACGCAGTATTTT. It yields the protein CASGRDNTDTQYF.

V usage is TRBV4-3 and J usage is TRBJ2-7; D unresolved. The CDR3 totals 13 residues. V was cut by 4 bases and J by 3 bases, with 10 bases left in between. Germline assignment: CDR1 LGHNA and CDR2 YSLEER. This CDR3 is CASSPSIYYEQYV. The CDR3, as DNA: TGCGCCAGCAGCCCTTCTATTTACTACGAGCAGTACGTC.

The chain recombines TRBV14 with TRBJ2-7; no reliable D call. Germline CDR1 reads SGHDN; CDR2 reads FVKESK. The germline V and J ends were trimmed by 4 bases and 0 bases, with 4 bases remaining between them. The CDR3 consists of 12 residues. Here the CDR3 DNA reads TGTGCCAGCAGCCCTTTCTCCTACGAGCAGTACTTC. As protein: CASSPFSYEQYF.

This clone has just a few counts. The chain uses TRBV2 and TRBJ2-7; the match to TRBD1 covers 9 bases. After removal of 4 bases from V and 6 bases from J, the junction contained 7 bases not matched to a gene. The CDR3 contains 14 residues. Per the germline V gene, CDR1 is SNHLY and CDR2 is FYNNEI. CDR3 in DNA: TGTGCCAGCAGTGCGGCCGGACAGGGGTTCGAGCAGTACTTC. This sequence encodes CASSAAGQGFEQYF. The whole variable domain, filled in from reference TRBV2 and TRBJ2-7, reads EPEVTQTPSHQVTQMGQEVILRCVPISNHLYFYWYRQILGQKVEFLVSFYNNEISEKSEIFDDQFSVERPDGSNFTLKIRSTKLEDSAMYFCASSAAGQGFEQYFGPGTRLTVT.

This clone was recorded only once. J is TRBJ1-6 and V is TRBV7-7; D perhaps matches TRBD1 (6 bases). This CDR3 comprises 18 residues. V lost 7 bases to trimming and J lost 10 bases, with 29 bases between them. Germline values: CDR1 SSHAT, CDR2 FNYEAQ (reference sequence). CDR3 in DNA: TGTGCCAGCAACCACTCTAGGGGGATTCGTAATTTACAATCACCCCTCCACTTT. Translated, it gives CASNHSRGIRNLQSPLHF.

The chain couples TRBV4-1 to TRBJ2-3, with D perhaps TRBD2 (6 bases). The CDR3 length is 18 residues. Trimming left V 0 bases short and J 2 bases short, with 18 bases between. Germline V gene data show CDR1 as MGHRA and CDR2 as YSYEKL. CDR3 in amino acids: CASSQDSIGTGLTDTQYF. The CDR3 nucleotides are TGCGCCAGCAGCCAAGACAGTATCGGGACTGGTCTCACAGATACGCAGTATTTT.

The CDR3 coding sequence is TGTGCCAGCAGCTACTCAGGATGGACAGGGGACAATGAGCAGTTCTTC. Encoded protein: CASSYSGWTGDNEQFF. The genes are TRBV14 and TRBJ2-1; 9 bases align to TRBD1. Germline CDR1 reads SGHDN; CDR2 reads FVKESK. Trimming removed 5 bases from V and 5 bases from J; junction bases left unmatched: 10. CDR3 length: 16 amino acids.

The J gene is TRBJ2-5, the V gene TRBV5-1, with D perhaps TRBD2 (5 bases). This CDR3 is 14 amino acids long. V was cut by 0 bases and J by 5 bases, with 11 bases left in between. Per the germline V gene, CDR1 is SGHRS and CDR2 is YFSETQ. CDR3 sequence reads: CASSLVGRRETQYF. CDR3 nucleotide sequence: TGCGCCAGCAGCTTGGTGGGCAGGAGGGAGACCCAGTACTTC.

The chain uses TRBV19 and TRBJ2-4; possible D gene TRBD1, 6 bases. The V end was cut by 3 bases, the J end by 13 bases, with 19 bases between. Looked up from germline, CDR1 is LNHDA and CDR2 is SQIVND (reference sequence). This CDR3 has 14 amino acids. This CDR3 reads CASSILVGLGQQYF. The CDR3 DNA reads TGTGCCAGTAGTATTCTAGTAGGTTTAGGACAGCAGTACTTC.

In nucleotides, the CDR3 is TGTGCCATCGGAAAAGGCGAGGGCACTGAAGCTTTCTTT. Residues: CAIGKGEGTEAFF. The rearrangement uses TRBV10-3 and TRBJ1-1; D gene uncertain. The CDR3 contains 13 residues. The V gene lost 8 bases and the J gene lost 4 bases, with 14 bases spanning the gap. Per germline, CDR1 ENHRY and CDR2 SYGVKD.

V and J are TRBV24-1 and TRBJ2-3; 7 positions agree with TRBD2. The J segment lost 2 bases and the V segment lost 5 bases, leaving 15 bases of the junction unmatched. The CDR3 length is 18 residues. Germline assignment: CDR1 KGHDR and CDR2 SFDVKD. This CDR3 is CATSGGIAGLRVTDTQYF. The CDR3 nucleotides are TGTGCCACCAGTGGGGGGATAGCGGGCCTACGGGTCACAGATACGCAGTATTTT.

In DNA, the CDR3 is TGTGCTAGTGGTTCGAATTCACCCCTCCACTTT. It translates to CASGSNSPLHF. The V and J genes are TRBV12-5 and TRBJ1-6; no firm D call. The V end was cut by 4 bases, the J end by 7 bases, with 2 bases between. The length of the CDR3 is 11 residues. Germline loops: CDR1 LGHNT, CDR2 FRNRAP.